This T cell receptor (beta chain) appears in the sequencing data of a study of T cells in Graves' hyperthyroidism and ophthalmopathy. TCR beta CDR3 sequences were amplified from RNA transcripts. First-round RT-PCR of the TCR CDR3 relied on the HTBI primer set. Each CDR3 protein gets one entry after TCRdb re-called the multiplex PCR reads with MiXCR. Of about 520,000 distinct CDR3 sequences in the sample, roughly 20% were seen once. The V segment lost 3 bases and the J segment 5 bases; nucleotides outside the gene matches: 5. The CDR3 length is 14 residues. This clonotype was recorded at least ten times.

The sequenced sample consisted of blood. The V call is TRBV12-3 or TRBV12-4, the J call TRBJ2-5; TRBD1 agrees at 8 bases. The clonotype was recovered from a man younger than 30 with Graves' hyperthyroidism. The CDR3 nucleotides are TGTGCCAGCAGTTTGCAGGGGGCGGCGGAGACCCAGTACTTC. It specifies CASSLQGAAETQYF.